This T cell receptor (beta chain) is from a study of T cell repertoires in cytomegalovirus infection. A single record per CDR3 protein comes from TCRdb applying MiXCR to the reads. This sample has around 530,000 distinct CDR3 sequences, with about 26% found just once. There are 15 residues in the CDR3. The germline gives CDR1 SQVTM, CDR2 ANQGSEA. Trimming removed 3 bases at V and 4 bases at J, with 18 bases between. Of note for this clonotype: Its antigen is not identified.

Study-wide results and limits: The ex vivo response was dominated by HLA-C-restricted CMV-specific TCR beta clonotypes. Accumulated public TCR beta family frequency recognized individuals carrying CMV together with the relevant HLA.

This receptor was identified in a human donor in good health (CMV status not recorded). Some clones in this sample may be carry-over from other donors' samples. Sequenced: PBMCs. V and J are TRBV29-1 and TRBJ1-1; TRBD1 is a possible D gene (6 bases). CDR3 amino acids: CSVEGYPRGSTEAFF. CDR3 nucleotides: TGCAGCGTTGAGGGCTACCCAAGGGGGAGCACTGAAGCTTTCTTT.